These 17 T cell receptor beta chains were sequenced from one sample in a study of T-cell memory formation after mild COVID-19. TCRdb passed the 5' RACE reads through MiXCR, listing each CDR3 protein once. The data contain tens of thousands of distinct CDR3 sequences, over 15% of them singletons. Sample: PBMCs or a T cell subset sorted from them (not recorded which). Source of these receptors: an adult woman who had mild COVID-19 (a few samples of this study predate the infection). Cell type and time point are not known.

Many counts were recorded for this clonotype. The V and J genes are TRBV7-3 and TRBJ2-3; weak D call: TRBD2 (6 bases). Germline assignment: CDR1 SGHTA and CDR2 FQGTGA. The germline V and J ends were trimmed by 5 bases and 3 bases, with 15 bases remaining between them. This CDR3 contains 15 residues. CDR3 DNA sequence: TGTGCCAGCAGCGTGGGAGGACACCCTACAGATACGCAGTATTTT. The encoded protein is CASSVGGHPTDTQYF.

The CDR3 loop reads CASSQASGTGGSGTQYF. The CDR3 nucleotides read TGCGCCAGCAGCCAGGCATCCGGGACAGGGGGCTCAGGGACCCAGTACTTC. The gene calls are TRBV4-1 and TRBJ2-5; TRBD1 aligns across 12 bases. Germline V gene data show CDR1 as MGHRA and CDR2 as YSYEKL. This CDR3 has 17 residues. The V gene end was trimmed by 3 bases and the J gene end by 7 bases; junction bases not matched to a gene: 12.

At least ten counts were recorded for this clonotype. This chain links TRBV7-9 with TRBJ2-1, with D hard to call. CDR3 size: 12 residues. Trimming pared 1 base from V and 15 bases from J, leaving 13 bases between. Germline V CDR1 and CDR2: SEHNR, FQNEAQ (reference sequence). This chain's CDR3 is CASSLGSIEWFF. As DNA, the CDR3 is TGTGCCAGCAGCTTAGGATCCATCGAGTGGTTCTTC.

The J gene is TRBJ1-4, the V gene TRBV7-7; D remains unclear. Germline V gene data show CDR1 as SSHAT and CDR2 as FNYEAQ (reference sequence). Deletions cut 6 bases from V and 1 base from J, with 12 bases between. The CDR3 length is 15 residues. CDR3 bases: TGTGCCAGCAGGCATCGGGGAGGAACTAATGAAAAACTGTTTTTT. Protein product: CASRHRGGTNEKLFF.

V usage is TRBV10-3 and J usage is TRBJ1-3; the D gene is possibly TRBD1 (5 bases). The germline V gene encodes CDR1 ENHRY and CDR2 SYGVKD. V was cut by 3 bases and J by 0 bases, with 9 bases left in between. This CDR3 contains 15 residues. The CDR3 loop reads CAISERGNSGNTIYF. Written as DNA, the CDR3 is TGTGCCATCAGTGAACGGGGCAACTCTGGAAACACCATATATTTT.

This rearrangement joins TRBV7-7 to TRBJ2-5, with 10 bases aligning to TRBD2. V shed 6 bases and J 1 base; nucleotides not matched to a gene: 17. Germline CDR1 reads SSHAT; CDR2 reads FNYEAQ (reference sequence). The CDR3 totals 19 residues. The DNA for the CDR3 is TGTGCCAGCAGTGATAACCTGATCTTAGCGGGGGGACTCCAAGAGACCCAGTACTTC. Residues: CASSDNLILAGGLQETQYF.

The chain uses TRBV4-3 and TRBJ1-4; no definite D call. Trimming took 1 base from V and 8 from J, leaving 11 bases between them. The CDR3 length is 14 residues. Germline CDR1 reads LGHNA; CDR2 reads YSLEER. CDR3 amino acids: CASSQGPGEEKLFF. The DNA for the CDR3 is TGCGCCAGCAGCCAAGGGCCGGGAGAGGAAAAACTGTTTTTT.

Details on this clonotype: Germline is not matched at one junction end, which may reflect a read error. V and J are TRBV24-1 and TRBJ2-5; D perhaps matches TRBD2 (5 bases). The CDR3 consists of 11 residues. The germline V gene has CDR1 KGHDR and CDR2 SFDVKD. CDR3 nucleotide sequence: TGTGCCACCCGCGGCGGTGGGAGACTCAACTTC. It yields the protein CATRGGGRLNF.

This clonotype was recorded a few times. This sequence joins TRBV6-2 or TRBV6-3 and TRBJ2-7; D uncertain. Germline loops: CDR1 MNHEY, CDR2 SVGEGT. The CDR3 is 13 amino acids. The V gene lost 4 bases and the J gene lost 3 bases, with 10 bases spanning the gap. The CDR3 loop is CASSWLLSYEQYF. CDR3 coding DNA: TGTGCCAGCAGTTGGCTTCTCAGCTACGAGCAGTACTTC.

This clonotype was seen a few times. Here the CDR3 DNA reads TGCGCCAGCAGGCCCGGGACAGGGGGCAATCAGCCCCAGCATTTT. It is translated as CASRPGTGGNQPQHF. This chain connects TRBV5-1 to TRBJ1-5; 10 positions agree with TRBD1. From germline, CDR1 is SGHRS and CDR2 YFSETQ. The CDR3 contains 15 residues. The V and J ends lost 5 bases and 2 bases, in that order; junction bases with no gene match: 4.

The chain couples TRBV11-2 to TRBJ2-1; 7 bases line up with TRBD2. With 5 bases clipped from V and 9 bases from J, the junction kept 7 bases outside the gene matches. The length of the CDR3 is 13 residues. Germline loops: CDR1 SGHAT, CDR2 FQNNGV. CDR3 sequence: CASSQSTSSEQFF. The CDR3 region has the DNA TGTGCCAGCAGCCAGTCGACTAGCAGTGAGCAGTTCTTC.

This clonotype came up a few times. CDR3 sequence: CASSQTVSEQFF. CDR3 sequence (DNA): TGTGCCAGCAGCCAAACTGTGAGTGAGCAGTTCTTC. The genes are TRBV7-6 and TRBJ2-1; D unresolved. The CDR3 runs 12 residues. Trimming took off 5 bases at V and 9 bases at J, with 11 bases between the two ends. Germline V gene lookup returns CDR1 SGHVS and CDR2 FNYEAQ. The full variable domain, with the rest looked up from reference TRBV7-6 and TRBJ2-1, is GAGVSQSPRYKVTKRGQDVALRCDPISGHVSLYWYRQALGQGPEFLTYFNYEAQQDKSGLPNDRFSAERPEGSISTLTIQRTEQRDSAMYRCASSQTVSEQFFGPGTRLTVL.

The chain has TRBV6-9 and TRBJ2-5; perhaps TRBD1 as D (5 bases). With 6 bases removed from V and 3 bases from J, the gap between germline ends came to 14 bases. From germline, CDR1 is MNHGY and CDR2 SVAAGI. The CDR3 sequence is 14 residues long. The CDR3 bases are TGTGCCAGCAGCTCTCCCCGACAGAAAGAGACCCAGTACTTC. It translates to CASSSPRQKETQYF.

This clonotype was found a few times. V usage is TRBV6-2 or TRBV6-3 and J usage is TRBJ1-5, with D unresolved. V was pared by 4 bases and J by 1 base, with 11 bases between. Per the germline V gene, CDR1 is MNHEY and CDR2 is SVGEGT. The CDR3 spans 15 residues. The CDR3: CASSWAAVSNQPQHF. CDR3 sequence (DNA): TGTGCCAGCAGTTGGGCGGCAGTAAGCAATCAGCCCCAGCATTTT.

The chain carries TRBV4-3 and TRBJ2-7; 8 positions match TRBD1. Germline CDR1 reads LGHNA; CDR2 reads YSLEER. J gave up 3 bases and V 1 base, and 8 bases lay outside the gene matches. The CDR3 is 16 amino acids. The CDR3 coding sequence is TGCGCCAGCAGCCAAGTAATGGGACAGGAGCTCTACGAGCAGTACTTC. Translating it yields CASSQVMGQELYEQYF.

This sequence joins TRBV7-9 and TRBJ1-2; D not resolved. This CDR3 contains 14 residues. From germline, CDR1 is SEHNR and CDR2 FQNEAQ (reference sequence). The V end lost 5 bases, the J end lost 5 bases, and 15 bases lay between the germline ends. The CDR3 sequence is CASSLPDSWYGYTF. The CDR3 coding sequence is TGTGCCAGCAGCCTCCCTGATAGTTGGTATGGCTACACCTTC.

This sequence joins TRBV10-3 and TRBJ2-2; D remains unclear. Between the trimmed V and J ends, which lost 2 bases and 4 bases, there was a span of 8 bases. CDR1 and CDR2 from the germline V gene are ENHRY and SYGVKD. CDR3 length: 14 amino acids. CDR3 in amino acids: CAISEEDLTGELFF. In nucleotides, the CDR3 is TGTGCCATCAGTGAGGAGGACCTCACCGGGGAGCTGTTTTTT.